The entry below gives a single T cell receptor beta chain sequence along with its context. The antigen remains undetermined. The data belong to a study of OX40 agonist ivuxolimab in advanced cancers. Turning to the study itself: At 0.01 to 10 mg/kg, ivuxolimab was administered intravenously to patients every 2 weeks.

The data were produced by immunoSEQ multiplex PCR, yet TCRdb's version contains in-frame clones alone and is incomplete. The table includes roughly 92,000 clones, approximately 92% detected once. Study-level results: Low levels of normalized T-cell clonal expansion also appeared in some nonresponders. Expanded clones were, on average, more numerous in CD8+ T cells than in CD4+.

Specimen: CD4+ or CD8+ T cells sorted from blood, collected in a trial of the OX40 agonist ivuxolimab. This sequence was found in an adult with an advanced solid tumor such as melanoma, head and neck, liver or kidney cancer.

The CDR3 DNA follows: TGCGCCAGCAGCCAAGGACTAGCCAGCTCCTACGAGCAGTACTTC. It is translated as CASSQGLASSYEQYF. The chain couples TRBV4-1 to TRBJ2-7, with 7 nucleotides matching TRBD2. The CDR3 extends over 15 amino acids. J was trimmed by 0 bases and V by 1 base; bases with no gene match: 3. Germline loops: CDR1 MGHRA, CDR2 YSYEKL.